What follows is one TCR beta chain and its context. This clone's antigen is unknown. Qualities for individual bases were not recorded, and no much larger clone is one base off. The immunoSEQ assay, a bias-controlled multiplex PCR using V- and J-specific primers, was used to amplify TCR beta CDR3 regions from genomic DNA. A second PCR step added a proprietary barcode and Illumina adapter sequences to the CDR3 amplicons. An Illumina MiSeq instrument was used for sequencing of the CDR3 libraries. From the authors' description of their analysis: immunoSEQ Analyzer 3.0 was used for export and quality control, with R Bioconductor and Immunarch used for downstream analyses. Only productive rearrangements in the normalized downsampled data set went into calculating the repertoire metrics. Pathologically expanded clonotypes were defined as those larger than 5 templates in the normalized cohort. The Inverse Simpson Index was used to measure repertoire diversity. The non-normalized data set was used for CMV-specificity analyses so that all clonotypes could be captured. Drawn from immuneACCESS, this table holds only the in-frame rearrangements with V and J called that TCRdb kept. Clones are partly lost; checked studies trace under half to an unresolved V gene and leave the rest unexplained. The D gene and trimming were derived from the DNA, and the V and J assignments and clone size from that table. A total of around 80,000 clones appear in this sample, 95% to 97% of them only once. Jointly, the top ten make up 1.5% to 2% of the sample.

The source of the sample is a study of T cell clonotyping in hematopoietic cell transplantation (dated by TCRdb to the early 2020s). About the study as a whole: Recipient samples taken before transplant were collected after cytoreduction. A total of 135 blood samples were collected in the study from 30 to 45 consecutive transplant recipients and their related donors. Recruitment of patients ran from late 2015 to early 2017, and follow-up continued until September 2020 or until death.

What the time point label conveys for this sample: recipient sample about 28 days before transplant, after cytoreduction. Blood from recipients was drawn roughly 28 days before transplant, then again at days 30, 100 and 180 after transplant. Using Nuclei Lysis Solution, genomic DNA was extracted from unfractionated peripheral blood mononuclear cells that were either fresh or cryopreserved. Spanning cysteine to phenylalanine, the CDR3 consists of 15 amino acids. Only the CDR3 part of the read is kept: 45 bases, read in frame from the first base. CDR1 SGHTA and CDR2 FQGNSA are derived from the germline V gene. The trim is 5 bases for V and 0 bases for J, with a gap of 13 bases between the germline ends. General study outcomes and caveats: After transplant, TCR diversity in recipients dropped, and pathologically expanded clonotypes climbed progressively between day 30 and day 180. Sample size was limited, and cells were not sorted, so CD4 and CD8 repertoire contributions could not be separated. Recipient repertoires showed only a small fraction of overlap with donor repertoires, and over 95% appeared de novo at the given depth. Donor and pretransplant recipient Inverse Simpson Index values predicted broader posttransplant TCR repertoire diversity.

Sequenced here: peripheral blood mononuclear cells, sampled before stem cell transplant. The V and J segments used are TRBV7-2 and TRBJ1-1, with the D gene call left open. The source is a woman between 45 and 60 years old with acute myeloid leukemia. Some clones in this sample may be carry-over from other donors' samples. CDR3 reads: CASSPGRSLNTEAFF. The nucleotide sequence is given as TGTGCCAGCAGCCCCGGCAGGAGCTTGAACACTGAAGCTTTCTTT.